The next 6 T cell receptor beta chains were all read from a single sample in a study of metastatic and nonmetastatic thyroid tumors. Every patient was untreated before thyroid surgery. Using MiXCR, TCRdb re-called clones from the PCR reads. This sample has about 1,900 clones, with under 13% found just once. Sequencing used tumor tissue. The receptor source for this set is a female donor with papillary thyroid cancer or a benign thyroid nodule (not recorded which). Some clones in this sample may be carry-over from other donors' samples.

This clone is deemed medium-sized (0.01 to 0.1%). This chain joins TRBV19 and TRBJ2-3; TRBD2 might be the D (6 bases). V lost 6 bases, J lost 5 bases, and 21 bases lay in between. The length of the CDR3 is 16 residues. CDR1 is LNHDA and CDR2 is SQIVND in the germline V gene (reference sequence). DNA for the CDR3: TGTGCCAGTAGCCCCCCCGAGATTTGGGGGGTAGATACGCAGTATTTT. Translating gives CASSPPEIWGVDTQYF.

This clone was observed at least ten times. The chain employs TRBV4-2 and TRBJ1-1, with D hard to call. V was shortened by 1 base and J by 7 bases, with 10 bases between the two germline ends. The V gene's germline CDR1 is LGHNA and CDR2 YNFKEQ. The CDR3 extends over 13 amino acids. The CDR3 coding sequence is TGTGCCAGCAGCCAAGCGGTTGGCGGTGAAGCTTTCTTT. Protein sequence: CASSQAVGGEAFF.

By share of the sample, this clone is hyperexpanded (1% or more). The chain combines TRBV6-2 or TRBV6-3 with TRBJ1-2; the D gene is possibly TRBD1 (6 bases). Germline V gene lookup returns CDR1 MNHEY and CDR2 SVGEGT. Trimming took off 6 bases at V and 0 bases at J, with 14 bases between the two ends. The CDR3 sequence is 15 residues long. As DNA, the CDR3 is TGTGCCAGCAGGACTGGACAGCTAACTAACTATGGCTACACCTTC. Translation: CASRTGQLTNYGYTF.

Within the sample, this clone is medium-sized. V gene TRBV5-1 combines with J gene TRBJ2-5; D uncertain. Germline CDR1 reads SGHRS; CDR2 reads YFSETQ. The CDR3 contains 15 residues. Deletions cut 0 bases from V and 2 bases from J, with 11 bases between. The CDR3 loop reads CASSLVPGRQETQYF. CDR3 bases: TGCGCCAGCAGCTTGGTCCCAGGCCGGCAAGAGACCCAGTACTTC.

Judged by abundance, this clone is medium-sized. The rearrangement links TRBV20-1 to TRBJ2-3; D perhaps matches TRBD2 (5 bases). CDR1 is DFQATT and CDR2 is SNEGSKA in the germline V gene (reference sequence). The length of the CDR3 is 14 residues. With 0 bases removed from V and 2 bases from J, the gap between germline ends came to 9 bases. The DNA of the CDR3 is TGCAGTGCTAGAGAACCGAGGGTCACAGATACGCAGTATTTT. Protein product: CSAREPRVTDTQYF.

In its sample, this clone ranks as medium-sized (0.01 to 0.1%). V usage is TRBV5-1 and J usage is TRBJ2-1; 7 bases map to TRBD2. CDR3 size: 15 residues. V lost 4 bases, J lost 2 bases, and 6 bases stayed unmatched. Germline V gene sequence: CDR1 SGHRS, CDR2 YFSETQ. The DNA of the CDR3 is TGCGCCAGCAGCGGGGGGAGCGGGGCCTACAATGAGCAGTTCTTC. It translates to CASSGGSGAYNEQFF.